Shown below are 5 T cell receptor beta chains from a single sample sequenced in a study of technical replicates of blood from a handful of donors (TCRdb year 2017). To prepare the library, the immunoSEQ multiplex PCR assay was applied. Held by TCRdb, this immuneACCESS table contains in-frame sequences only and omits some clones. Under half of the omission traces to an unresolved V gene where checked; the cause of the rest is unknown. Recorded for this sample are 45,000 to 60,000 clones; 91% of them occurred a single time. Around 3.9% of the sample comes from the top ten. The sequenced sample consisted of PBMCs. These receptors all stem from a human donor in good health. Some clones in this sample may be carry-over from other donors' samples.

The table lists this clone with a count of one. V usage is TRBV6-5 and J usage is TRBJ2-7, with unresolved D. V gave up 0 bases and J gave up 0 bases, with 6 bases separating them. CDR1 is MNHEY, CDR2 SVGAGI, per germline. The CDR3 loop spans 14 amino acids. The DNA for the CDR3 is TGTGCCAGCAGTTACTCCAGTTACTCCTACGAGCAGTACTTC. Translation: CASSYSSYSYEQYF.

The count of this clone is one. The J gene is TRBJ2-1, the V gene TRBV10-2, with a possible D match to TRBD2 (6 bases). The germline V gene has CDR1 WSHSY and CDR2 SAAADI. CDR3 length equals 14 residues. Between the trimmed V and J ends, which lost 3 bases and 2 bases, there was a span of 8 bases. Here the CDR3 DNA reads TGCGCCAGCAGTGAACTAGCTGCCTACAATGAGCAGTTCTTC. It translates to CASSELAAYNEQFF.

This chain links TRBV7-2 with TRBJ2-7; the match to TRBD2 covers 7 bases. V gave up 0 bases and J gave up 3 bases; unmatched junction bases: 8. Germline V gene data show CDR1 as SGHTA and CDR2 as FQGNSA. CDR3 length equals 16 residues. The CDR3 sequence is CASSLAGAGVIYEQYF. The CDR3 DNA reads TGTGCCAGCAGCTTAGCCGGGGCGGGAGTGATCTACGAGCAGTACTTC.

The chain couples TRBV18 to TRBJ2-7, with 9 bases that match TRBD1. The junction had 3 bases not matched to a gene; V was cut back by 3 bases and J by 3 bases. Per germline, CDR1 KGHSH and CDR2 LQKENI. The CDR3 length is 14 residues. The CDR3 loop reads CASSPGQGFYEQYF. The CDR3 DNA reads TGTGCCAGCTCACCGGGACAGGGTTTCTACGAGCAGTACTTC.

The rearrangement joins TRBV30 to TRBJ1-2; D call uncertain. V gave up 3 bases and J gave up 4 bases, with 12 bases separating them. The germline CDR1 and CDR2 sequences are GTSNPN and SVGIG (reference sequence). This CDR3 has 13 amino acids. The CDR3 DNA reads as TGTGCCTGGAGCGCCAAGAGCCTCTATGGCTACACCTTC. Protein: CAWSAKSLYGYTF.